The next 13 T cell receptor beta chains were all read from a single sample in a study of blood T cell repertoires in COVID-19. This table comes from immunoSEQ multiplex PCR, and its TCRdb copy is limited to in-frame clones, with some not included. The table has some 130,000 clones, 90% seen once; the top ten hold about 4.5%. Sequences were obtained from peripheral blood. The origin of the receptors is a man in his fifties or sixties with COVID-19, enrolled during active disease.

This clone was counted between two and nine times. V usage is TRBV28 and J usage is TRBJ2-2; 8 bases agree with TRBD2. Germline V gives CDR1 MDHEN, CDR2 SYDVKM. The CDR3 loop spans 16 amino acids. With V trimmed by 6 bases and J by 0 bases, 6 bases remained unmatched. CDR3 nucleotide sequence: TGTGCCAGCAGGACTCTAGCGGGCGCGAACACCGGGGAGCTGTTTTTT. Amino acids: CASRTLAGANTGELFF.

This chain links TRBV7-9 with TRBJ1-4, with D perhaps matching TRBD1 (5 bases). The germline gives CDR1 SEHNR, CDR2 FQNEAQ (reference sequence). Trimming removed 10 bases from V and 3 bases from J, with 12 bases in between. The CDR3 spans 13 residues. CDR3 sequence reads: CATKGSSNEKLFF. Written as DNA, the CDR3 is TGTGCCACCAAGGGGTCGTCTAATGAAAAACTGTTTTTT. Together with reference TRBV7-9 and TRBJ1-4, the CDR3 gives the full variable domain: DTGVSQNPRHKITKRGQNVTFRCDPISEHNRLYWYRQTLGQGPEFLTYFQNEAQLEKSRLLSDRFSAERPKGSFSTLEIQRTEQGDSAMYLCATKGSSNEKLFFGSGTQLSVL.

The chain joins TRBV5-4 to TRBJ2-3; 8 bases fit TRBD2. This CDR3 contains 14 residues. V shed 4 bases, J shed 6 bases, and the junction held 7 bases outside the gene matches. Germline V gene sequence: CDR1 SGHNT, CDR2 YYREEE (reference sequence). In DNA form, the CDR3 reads TGTGCCAGCAGCGCGGGACTAGGGGGGGATACGCAGTATTTT. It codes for CASSAGLGGDTQYF.

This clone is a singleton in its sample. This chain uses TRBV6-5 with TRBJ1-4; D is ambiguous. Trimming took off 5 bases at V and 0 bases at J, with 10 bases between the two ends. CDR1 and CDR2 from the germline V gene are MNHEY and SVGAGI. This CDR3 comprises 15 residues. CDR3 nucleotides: TGTGCCAGCAGTCAACGGTCTGCAACTAATGAAAAACTGTTTTTT. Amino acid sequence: CASSQRSATNEKLFF.

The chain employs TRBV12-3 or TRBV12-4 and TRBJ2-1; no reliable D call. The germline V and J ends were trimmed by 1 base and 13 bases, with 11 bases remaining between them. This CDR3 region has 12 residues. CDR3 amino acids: CASSLGAFGQFF. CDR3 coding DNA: TGTGCCAGCAGTTTAGGGGCCTTCGGACAGTTCTTC.

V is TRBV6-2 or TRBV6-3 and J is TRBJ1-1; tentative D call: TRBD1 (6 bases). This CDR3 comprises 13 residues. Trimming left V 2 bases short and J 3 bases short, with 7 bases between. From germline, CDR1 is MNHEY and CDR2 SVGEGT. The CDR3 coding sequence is TGTGCCAGCAGTTACGAGGGGGACACTGAAGCTTTCTTT. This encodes CASSYEGDTEAFF.

Here the CDR3 reads CASCLTLSYEQYF. The CDR3 DNA sequence: TGTGCCAGCTGTTTGACACTCTCCTACGAGCAGTACTTC. J is TRBJ2-7 and V is TRBV2; D is unresolved. Germline assignment: CDR1 SNHLY and CDR2 FYNNEI. The CDR3 is made up of 13 amino acids. With 8 bases removed from V and 0 bases from J, the gap between germline ends came to 11 bases.

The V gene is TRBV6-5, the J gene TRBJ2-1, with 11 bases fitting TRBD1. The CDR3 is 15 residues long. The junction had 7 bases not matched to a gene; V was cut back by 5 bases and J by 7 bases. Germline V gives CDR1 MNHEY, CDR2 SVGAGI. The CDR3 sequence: CASSRRDRGNNEQFF. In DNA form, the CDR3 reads TGTGCCAGCAGTCGCCGGGACAGGGGGAATAATGAGCAGTTCTTC.

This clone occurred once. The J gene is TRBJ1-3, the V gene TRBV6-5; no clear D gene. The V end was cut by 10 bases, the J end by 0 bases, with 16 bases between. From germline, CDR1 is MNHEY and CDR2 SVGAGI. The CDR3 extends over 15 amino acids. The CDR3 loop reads CATTEGVFSGNTIYF. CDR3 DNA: TGTGCCACCACGGAGGGAGTGTTCTCTGGAAACACCATATATTTT.

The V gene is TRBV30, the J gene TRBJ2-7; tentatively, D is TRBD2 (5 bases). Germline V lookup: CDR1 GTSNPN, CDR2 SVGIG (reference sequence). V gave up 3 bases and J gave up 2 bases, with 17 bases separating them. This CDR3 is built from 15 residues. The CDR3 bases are TGTGCCTGGAGGGGGAGCTTAGGGTTCCCCTACGAGCAGTACTTC. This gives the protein CAWRGSLGFPYEQYF.

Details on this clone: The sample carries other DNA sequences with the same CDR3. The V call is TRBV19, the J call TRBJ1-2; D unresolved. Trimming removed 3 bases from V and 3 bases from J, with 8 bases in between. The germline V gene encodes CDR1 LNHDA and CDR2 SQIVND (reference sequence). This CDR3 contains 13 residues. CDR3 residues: CASSISRDYGYTF. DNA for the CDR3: TGTGCCAGTAGTATTTCTCGGGACTATGGCTACACCTTC.

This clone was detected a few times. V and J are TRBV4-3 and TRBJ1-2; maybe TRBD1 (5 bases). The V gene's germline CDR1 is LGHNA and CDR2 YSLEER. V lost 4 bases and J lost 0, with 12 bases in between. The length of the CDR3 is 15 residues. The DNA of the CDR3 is TGCGCCAGCAGCCGCGGGGACGGAGCTAACTATGGCTACACCTTC. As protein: CASSRGDGANYGYTF.

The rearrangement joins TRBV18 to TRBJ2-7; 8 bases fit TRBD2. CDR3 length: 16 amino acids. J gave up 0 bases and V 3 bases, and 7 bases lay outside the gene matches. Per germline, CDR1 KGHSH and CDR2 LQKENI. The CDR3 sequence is CASSPRTSFSSYEQYF. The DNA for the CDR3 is TGTGCCAGCTCACCTAGGACTAGCTTTAGCTCCTACGAGCAGTACTTC.